This paragraph reports one T cell receptor (beta chain). Its antigen is unidentified. The CDR3 spans 11 residues. The V gene's germline CDR1 is WNHNN and CDR2 SYGVQD (reference sequence). The V and J ends lost 3 bases and 9 bases respectively, with 6 bases between them. Produced via immunoSEQ multiplex PCR; TCRdb's table is partial and in-frame only. This sample has 1,400,000 or so clones; approximately 98.5% occur once, and the top ten carry about 0.4%. This record comes from a study of shared clonotypes between healthy human individuals. Study background: The people who gave samples were a couple of women and a few men aged 18 to 49. Regarding the study as a whole: The study's rarefaction showed incomplete sorted-subset sequencing despite large depth.

Recent acute infections and vaccinations were absent in the healthy HIV-negative adult donors. The J gene is TRBJ2-1, the V gene TRBV10-1; D is undetermined. Sequencing input: naive CD4+ T cells sorted from blood. Specified subset: CD45RA+ positively selected. The TCR comes from a man aged 30-40 years in good health. The CDR3 region has the DNA TGCGCCAGCAGTGAAGATGGTGAGCAGTTCTTC. This encodes CASSEDGEQFF.